This T cell receptor beta chain comes out of a study of cytomegalovirus exposure and HLA in healthy donors. The study's findings and limits: According to a subsequent analysis, TCR clusters identified in the first cohort showed a tendency to co-occur across the approximately 120 validation repertoires. Published work reported that the classifier diagnosed cytomegalovirus status with high specificity and sensitivity.

Points on this clone: Its cognate antigen is unknown.

CDR3 size: 13 residues. Germline V gene lookup returns CDR1 KGHSH and CDR2 LQKENI. With 0 bases clipped from V and 7 bases from J, the junction kept 0 bases outside the gene matches. Clones were read by immunoSEQ multiplex PCR, and TCRdb kept only the in-frame ones, dropping some. The sample yields tens of thousands of clones, roughly 84% seen once. This TCR was recovered from a woman between 18 and 29 years old in good health and CMV-seropositive. The rearrangement uses TRBV18 and TRBJ2-1; TRBD2 aligns across 7 bases. Sample: PBMCs. The DNA of the CDR3 is TGTGCCAGCTCACCACCGGGGGGGAATGAGCAGTTCTTC. Amino acids: CASSPPGGNEQFF.